Listed below are T cell receptor beta chains from one sample, sequenced in a study of a mutant IDH1 vaccine in newly diagnosed glioma. These receptors' targets are unknown. Some clones are missing from TCRdb's copy, which holds only in-frame ones; the method was immunoSEQ multiplex PCR. The profile shows under 40,000 clones, around 80% of them singletons. Sequenced here: PBMCs, sampled from a glioma patient whose treatment included an IDH1 peptide vaccine. These receptors all come from a man aged 40-55 years with glioma. Some clones in this sample may be carry-over from other donors' samples. Each CDR3 is given with its conserved first and last residue. Fields, in order: CDR3 protein, CDR3 DNA, J gene, D gene, clone size, V gene. D genes are given only for firm matches. Only part of the rows carry a size: once, few, many, or a class if the clone is expanded.

CDR3aa: CASSVHRGLSSNEKLFF
CDR3nt: TGTGCCAGCAGCGTCCACAGGGGTCTTTCGTCTAATGAAAAACTGTTTTTT
j_gene: TRBJ1-4
d_gene: TRBD1
abundance: -
v_gene: TRBV7-8

CDR3aa: CASSYSAQGVVEQYF
CDR3nt: TGTGCCAGCAGTTACTCGGCGCAGGGAGTTGTAGAGCAGTACTTC
j_gene: TRBJ2-7
d_gene: -
abundance: few
v_gene: TRBV6-6

CDR3aa: CASSDSAGGANEQYF
CDR3nt: TGTGCCAGCAGTGACTCCGCCGGGGGGGCGAACGAGCAGTACTTC
j_gene: TRBJ2-7
d_gene: TRBD2
abundance: -
v_gene: TRBV6-4

CDR3aa: CASSQDPAGTEAFF
CDR3nt: TGTGCCAGCAGCCAAGACCCTGCGGGCACTGAAGCTTTCTTT
j_gene: TRBJ1-1
d_gene: -
abundance: -
v_gene: TRBV14

CDR3aa: CASSPTTRGRTNSNQPQHF
CDR3nt: TGTGCCAGCAGCCCAACTACTAGGGGGAGGACAAATAGCAATCAGCCCCAGCATTTT
j_gene: TRBJ1-5
d_gene: -
abundance: once
v_gene: TRBV7-8

CDR3aa: CASSLGGRGGDISPLHF
CDR3nt: TGCGCCAGCAGCTTGGGGGGTAGGGGGGGAGATATCTCACCCCTCCACTTT
j_gene: TRBJ1-6
d_gene: -
abundance: once
v_gene: TRBV5-1

CDR3aa: CASSIGGRHFYGYTF
CDR3nt: TGTGCCAGTAGTATCGGGGGGCGGCACTTCTATGGCTACACCTTC
j_gene: TRBJ1-2
d_gene: -
abundance: -
v_gene: TRBV19

CDR3aa: CASSLVAGDGYTF
CDR3nt: TGTGCCAGCAGCTTAGTGGCGGGGGATGGCTACACCTTC
j_gene: TRBJ1-2
d_gene: -
abundance: -
v_gene: TRBV7-2

CDR3aa: CASSQAFMNTEAFF
CDR3nt: TGCGCCAGCAGCCAAGCTTTTATGAACACTGAAGCTTTCTTT
j_gene: TRBJ1-1
d_gene: -
abundance: -
v_gene: TRBV4-3

CDR3aa: CAWSPGTVAYEQYF
CDR3nt: TGTGCCTGGAGTCCCGGGACCGTTGCCTACGAGCAGTACTTC
j_gene: TRBJ2-7
d_gene: -
abundance: few
v_gene: TRBV30

CDR3aa: CASSFSGGQRADTQYF
CDR3nt: TGTGCCAGCAGCTTCTCCGGGGGCCAAAGGGCAGATACGCAGTATTTT
j_gene: TRBJ2-3
d_gene: -
abundance: -
v_gene: TRBV5-4

CDR3aa: CASSNDRVFTEAFF
CDR3nt: TGTGCCAGCTCAAATGACAGGGTGTTCACTGAAGCTTTCTTT
j_gene: TRBJ1-1
d_gene: TRBD1
abundance: once
v_gene: TRBV18

CDR3aa: CASRTDAHSYEQYF
CDR3nt: TGTGCCAGCAGGACCGACGCTCACTCCTACGAGCAGTACTTC
j_gene: TRBJ2-7
d_gene: -
abundance: -
v_gene: TRBV6-6

CDR3aa: CASSALNLQPQHF
CDR3nt: TGTGCCAGTAGTGCGCTAAATCTGCAGCCCCAGCATTTT
j_gene: TRBJ1-5
d_gene: -
abundance: once
v_gene: TRBV19

CDR3aa: CASSTLGLAGGLATGELFF
CDR3nt: TGTGCCAGCAGCACTTTGGGACTAGCGGGGGGGCTTGCCACCGGGGAGCTGTTTTTT
j_gene: TRBJ2-2
d_gene: TRBD2
abundance: -
v_gene: TRBV7-6

CDR3aa: CAIGGAGTGELFF
CDR3nt: TGTGCCATAGGGGGCGCTGGCACCGGGGAGCTGTTTTTT
j_gene: TRBJ2-2
d_gene: TRBD1
abundance: -
v_gene: TRBV11-2

CDR3aa: CASSTGQFGTNEKLFF
CDR3nt: TGTGCCAGCAGCACAGGACAGTTCGGGACTAATGAAAAACTGTTTTTT
j_gene: TRBJ1-4
d_gene: -
abundance: -
v_gene: TRBV11-2

CDR3aa: CASSQVYRGSQETQYF
CDR3nt: TGCGCCAGCAGCCAAGTGTACAGGGGGTCGCAAGAGACCCAGTACTTC
j_gene: TRBJ2-5
d_gene: TRBD1
abundance: -
v_gene: TRBV4-3

CDR3aa: CASSVYGGQGSDTQYF
CDR3nt: TGTGCCAGCAGCGTCTACGGCGGACAGGGATCAGATACGCAGTATTTT
j_gene: TRBJ2-3
d_gene: TRBD1
abundance: -
v_gene: TRBV4-2

CDR3aa: CASSQVASTDTQYF
CDR3nt: TGCGCCAGCAGCCAAGTCGCCAGCACAGATACGCAGTATTTT
j_gene: TRBJ2-3
d_gene: -
abundance: -
v_gene: TRBV4-1

CDR3aa: CASSYDRAEQYF
CDR3nt: TGCGCCAGCAGCTACGACAGGGCCGAGCAGTACTTC
j_gene: TRBJ2-7
d_gene: TRBD1
abundance: once
v_gene: TRBV5-1

CDR3aa: CASSPKTSGGYKETQYF
CDR3nt: TGTGCCAGCTCACCTAAGACTAGCGGGGGATACAAAGAGACCCAGTACTTC
j_gene: TRBJ2-5
d_gene: TRBD2
abundance: -
v_gene: TRBV18

CDR3aa: CASSIFEAGTTEAFF
CDR3nt: TGTGCCAGTAGTATTTTTGAGGCTGGGACCACTGAAGCTTTCTTT
j_gene: TRBJ1-1
d_gene: -
abundance: -
v_gene: TRBV19

CDR3aa: CASSSVRESTEAFF
CDR3nt: TGTGCCAGCAGCTCGGTTAGGGAGAGCACTGAAGCTTTCTTT
j_gene: TRBJ1-1
d_gene: -
abundance: -
v_gene: TRBV7-6

CDR3aa: CASTVGGLNSPLHF
CDR3nt: TGTGCCAGCACTGTGGGGGGGCTTAATTCACCCCTCCACTTT
j_gene: TRBJ1-6
d_gene: -
abundance: -
v_gene: TRBV2

CDR3aa: CASSPGLISTGELFF
CDR3nt: TGTGCCAGCAGTCCGGGACTAATTTCCACCGGGGAGCTGTTTTTT
j_gene: TRBJ2-2
d_gene: TRBD2
abundance: -
v_gene: TRBV6-5

CDR3aa: CASSQDEQGPYGYTF
CDR3nt: TGCGCCAGCAGCCAAGATGAACAGGGACCCTATGGCTACACCTTC
j_gene: TRBJ1-2
d_gene: -
abundance: once
v_gene: TRBV4-1

CDR3aa: CASTQISGGTEAFF
CDR3nt: TGTGCCAGTACCCAAATCTCAGGGGGCACTGAAGCTTTCTTT
j_gene: TRBJ1-1
d_gene: TRBD1
abundance: -
v_gene: TRBV19

CDR3aa: CASSAGTVLGEKLFF
CDR3nt: TGTGCCAGCAGCGCCGGGACCGTATTAGGGGAAAAACTGTTTTTT
j_gene: TRBJ1-4
d_gene: -
abundance: few
v_gene: TRBV9

CDR3aa: CASSLNTPGTGNGYTF
CDR3nt: TGTGCCAGCAGCTTGAACACCCCCGGGACAGGGAATGGCTACACCTTC
j_gene: TRBJ1-2
d_gene: TRBD1
abundance: -
v_gene: TRBV7-2

CDR3aa: CASSRGQGQSYTF
CDR3nt: TGTGCCAGCAGCCGGGGACAGGGGCAAAGCTACACCTTC
j_gene: TRBJ1-2
d_gene: TRBD1
abundance: -
v_gene: TRBV14

CDR3aa: CASSQDSGLGNTEAFF
CDR3nt: TGCGCCAGCAGCCAAGACTCAGGGTTGGGGAACACTGAAGCTTTCTTT
j_gene: TRBJ1-1
d_gene: -
abundance: -
v_gene: TRBV4-1

CDR3aa: CASALTETQYF
CDR3nt: TGTGCCAGCGCCTTGACGGAGACCCAGTACTTC
j_gene: TRBJ2-5
d_gene: -
abundance: -
v_gene: TRBV25-1

CDR3aa: CASSEAVTGPYEQYF
CDR3nt: TGTGCCAGCAGTGAAGCGGTGACAGGACCCTACGAGCAGTACTTC
j_gene: TRBJ2-7
d_gene: -
abundance: -
v_gene: TRBV6-1

CDR3aa: CASSEPLGHTGELFF
CDR3nt: TGTGCCAGCAGTGAACCCTTGGGGCACACCGGGGAGCTGTTTTTT
j_gene: TRBJ2-2
d_gene: -
abundance: -
v_gene: TRBV25-1

CDR3aa: CASSVRGANRNTEAFF
CDR3nt: TGCGCCAGCAGTGTTCGGGGGGCGAATCGAAACACTGAAGCTTTCTTT
j_gene: TRBJ1-1
d_gene: -
abundance: -
v_gene: TRBV10-2

CDR3aa: CASSLDSNQPQHF
CDR3nt: TGTGCCAGCAGCTTAGATTCCAATCAGCCCCAGCATTTT
j_gene: TRBJ1-5
d_gene: -
abundance: -
v_gene: TRBV11-2

CDR3aa: CASSLGRGNTIYF
CDR3nt: TGTGCCAGCAGCTTAGGGAGGGGAAACACCATATATTTT
j_gene: TRBJ1-3
d_gene: -
abundance: once
v_gene: TRBV7-9

CDR3aa: CASSEALWQANTGELFF
CDR3nt: TGTGCCAGCAGTGAAGCGCTTTGGCAAGCGAACACCGGGGAGCTGTTTTTT
j_gene: TRBJ2-2
d_gene: -
abundance: -
v_gene: TRBV2

CDR3aa: CSAKLGTEAFF
CDR3nt: TGCAGTGCCAAACTTGGGACTGAAGCTTTCTTT
j_gene: TRBJ1-1
d_gene: -
abundance: -
v_gene: TRBV20-1

CDR3aa: CASSIPLGTGELFF
CDR3nt: TGTGCCAGTAGTATCCCTTTAGGCACCGGGGAGCTGTTTTTT
j_gene: TRBJ2-2
d_gene: -
abundance: -
v_gene: TRBV19